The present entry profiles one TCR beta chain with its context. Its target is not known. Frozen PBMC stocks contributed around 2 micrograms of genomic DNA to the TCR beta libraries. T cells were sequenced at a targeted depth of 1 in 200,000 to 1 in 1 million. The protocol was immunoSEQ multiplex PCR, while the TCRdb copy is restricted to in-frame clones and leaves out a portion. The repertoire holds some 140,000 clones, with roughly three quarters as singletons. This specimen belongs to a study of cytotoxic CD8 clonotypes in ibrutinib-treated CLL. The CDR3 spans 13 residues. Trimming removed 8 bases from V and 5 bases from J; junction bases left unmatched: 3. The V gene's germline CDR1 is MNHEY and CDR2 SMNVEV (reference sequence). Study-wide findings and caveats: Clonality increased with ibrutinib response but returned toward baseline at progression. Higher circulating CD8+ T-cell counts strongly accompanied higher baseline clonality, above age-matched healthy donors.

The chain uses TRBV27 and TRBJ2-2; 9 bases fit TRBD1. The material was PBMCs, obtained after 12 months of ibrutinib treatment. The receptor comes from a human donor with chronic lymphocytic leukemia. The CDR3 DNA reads TGTGCCAGCCGGGACAGGGTAACCGGGGAGCTGTTTTTT. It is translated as CASRDRVTGELFF.